This T cell receptor beta chain was retrieved from a study of T-cell memory formation after mild COVID-19. At the level of the study: Largely donor-specific TCR clusters were found. General study results and limits: Researchers report contracting CD4+ clones mostly in CM and EM, with CD8+ clones in EMRA. CD4/CD8 balance characterized clones contracting day 15 to 85, and CD4+ skew characterized later expanders.

On this clonotype itself: The antigen is unknown.

Germline CDR1 is SGHRS and CDR2 is YFSETQ. This CDR3 has 13 amino acids. Trimming took 4 bases from V and 4 from J, leaving 11 bases between them. Using constant-segment primers, 5'RACE produced TCR alpha and TCR beta cDNA libraries carrying sample barcodes and UMIs. TCRdb reprocessed the 5' RACE reads via MiXCR and lists one record per CDR3 protein. The table shows roughly 50,000 distinct CDR3 sequences, with over 7.5% occurring only once. Sequenced: PBMCs or a T cell subset sorted from them (not recorded which). This chain joins TRBV5-1 and TRBJ1-1, with D possibly being TRBD1 (5 bases). This TCR derives from a young man who had mild COVID-19 (a few samples of this study predate the infection). Cell type and time point are not known. CDR3 nucleotide sequence: TGCGCCAGCAGCGGGGGGGATAGCACTGAAGCTTTCTTT. Its translation: CASSGGDSTEAFF. Combining the CDR3 with reference TRBV5-1 and TRBJ1-1 gives the whole variable domain KAGVTQTPRYLIKTRGQQVTLSCSPISGHRSVSWYQQTPGQGLQFLFEYFSETQRNKGNFPGRFSGRQFSNSRSEMNVSTLELGDSALYLCASSGGDSTEAFFGQGTRLTVV.